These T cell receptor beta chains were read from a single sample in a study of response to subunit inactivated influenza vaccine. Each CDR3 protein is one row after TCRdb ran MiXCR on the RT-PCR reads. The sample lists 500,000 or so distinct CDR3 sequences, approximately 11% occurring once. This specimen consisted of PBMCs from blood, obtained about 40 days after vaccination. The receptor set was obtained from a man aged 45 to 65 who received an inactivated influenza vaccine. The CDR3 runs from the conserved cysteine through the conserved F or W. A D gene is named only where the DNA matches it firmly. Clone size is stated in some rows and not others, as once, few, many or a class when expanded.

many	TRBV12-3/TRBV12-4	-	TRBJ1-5	TGTGCCAGCAGTTTAGGTCAGGGGTATGGTCAGCCCCAGCATTTT	CASSLGQGYGQPQHF
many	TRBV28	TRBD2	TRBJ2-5	TGTGCCAGCAGTTTCCTTCCGGGGGGCCAAGAGACCCAGTACTTC	CASSFLPGGQETQYF
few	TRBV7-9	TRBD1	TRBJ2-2	TGTGCCAGCAGCTTACCGACAGGGGGACTAACCGGGGAGCTGTTTTTT	CASSLPTGGLTGELFF
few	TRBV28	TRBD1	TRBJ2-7	TGTGCCAGCACCCAGGGGGACTACGAGCAGTACTTC	CASTQGDYEQYF
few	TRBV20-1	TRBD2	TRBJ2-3	TGCAGTGCTAACGCGGGAGGGCCCGGAGATACGCAGTATTTT	CSANAGGPGDTQYF
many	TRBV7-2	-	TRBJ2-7	TGTGCCAGCAGCCCTAGGGGCAGGCCCCCGACCTACGAGCAGTACTTC	CASSPRGRPPTYEQYF
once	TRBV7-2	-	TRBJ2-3	TGTGCCAGCAGCTTAGGGTGGGGGGGGGCTGGCACAGATACGCAGTATTTT	CASSLGWGGAGTDTQYF
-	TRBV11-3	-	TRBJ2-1	TGTGCCAGCAGCTCGCTACAAACCTACAATGAGCAGTTCTTC	CASSSLQTYNEQFF
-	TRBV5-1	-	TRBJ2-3	TGCGCCAGCACCTACGAGGCGGTAGGGGCAATAGATACGCAGTATTTT	CASTYEAVGAIDTQYF
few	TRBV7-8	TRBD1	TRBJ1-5	TGTGCCAGCAGCTTACTTCAGGGGGGTAGCAATCAGCCCCAGCATTTT	CASSLLQGGSNQPQHF
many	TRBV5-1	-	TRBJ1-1	TGCGCCAGCAGCTTGGACACCATGAACACTGAAGCTTTCTTT	CASSLDTMNTEAFF
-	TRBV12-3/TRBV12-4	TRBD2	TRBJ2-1	TGTGCCAGCAGCCCGGGACTAGCGGGGGGGCAGTTCTTC	CASSPGLAGGQFF
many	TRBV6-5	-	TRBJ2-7	TGTGCCAGCAGTTACGGATTACAGGGCTACGAGCAGTACTTC	CASSYGLQGYEQYF
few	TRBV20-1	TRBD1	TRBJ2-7	TGCAGTGCACACCCCGGGGACAGGGGGCGGTACGAGCAGTACTTC	CSAHPGDRGRYEQYF
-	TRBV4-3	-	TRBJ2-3	TGCGCCAGCAGCCAAGTTGGGGTTAGCACAGATACGCAGTATTTT	CASSQVGVSTDTQYF
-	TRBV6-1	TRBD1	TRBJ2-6	TGTGCCAGCAGAATACCGGGACAGGGCTCTGGGGCCAACGTCCTGACTTTC	CASRIPGQGSGANVLTF
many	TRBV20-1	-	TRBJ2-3	TGCAGTGTAACGGGGGGCACAGATACGCAGTATTTT	CSVTGGTDTQYF
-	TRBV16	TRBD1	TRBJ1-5	TGTGCCAGCAGCCAATCCCACAGGGGGAATCAGCCCCAGCATTTT	CASSQSHRGNQPQHF
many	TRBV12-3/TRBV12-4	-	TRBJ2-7	TGTGCCAGCAGTAACAGGAGGATCTCCTACGAGCAGTACTTC	CASSNRRISYEQYF
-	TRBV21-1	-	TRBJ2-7	TGTGCCAGCAGCAGACTTTACGCGGACGATAGCTCCTACGAGCAGTACTTC	CASSRLYADDSSYEQYF
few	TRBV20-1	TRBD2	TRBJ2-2	TGCAGTGCTAGGACTAGCGGGAGTAGAACCGGGGAGCTGTTTTTT	CSARTSGSRTGELFF
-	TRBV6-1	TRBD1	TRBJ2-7	TGTGCCAGCAGTCAGGACAGGGAATATGGCGAGCAGTACTTC	CASSQDREYGEQYF
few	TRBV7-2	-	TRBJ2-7	TGTGCCAGCAGCTTGCTGGAGGGCCAAGCGAATCCCTACGAGCAGTACTTC	CASSLLEGQANPYEQYF
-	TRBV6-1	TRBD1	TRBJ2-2	TGTGCCAGCAACGGACAGGCGAACACCGGGGAGCTGTTTTTT	CASNGQANTGELFF
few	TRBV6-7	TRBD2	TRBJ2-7	TGTGCCGGCCGGGGGGGCGAGCAGTACTTC	CAGRGGEQYF
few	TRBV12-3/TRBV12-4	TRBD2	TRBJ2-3	TGTGCCAGCAGGGGGACTAGGGGGAGCTCCCCCACAGATACGCAGTATTTT	CASRGTRGSSPTDTQYF
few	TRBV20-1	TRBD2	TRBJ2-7	TGCAGTGCGGACGCTACTAGCGGGGGCCGGTACGAGCAGTACTTC	CSADATSGGRYEQYF
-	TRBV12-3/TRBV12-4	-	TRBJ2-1	TGTGCCAGTGAACGGACCCCTTCCTACAATGAGCAGTTCTTC	CASERTPSYNEQFF
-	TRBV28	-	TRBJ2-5	TGTGCCAGCAGTCCCCCTTCTGTGAGGACCCAGTACTTC	CASSPPSVRTQYF
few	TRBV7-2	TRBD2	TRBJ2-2	TGTGCCAGCAGCGTCTCTAGCGGGGACACCGGGGAGCTGTTTTTT	CASSVSSGDTGELFF